The subject of this entry is one TCR beta chain. This sample stems from a study of technical replicates of blood from a handful of donors. CDR3 length: 16 residues. V trimming: 0 bases; J trimming: 3 bases; junction bases outside the gene matches: 8. Germline loops: CDR1 MNHNS, CDR2 SASEGT. Generated by immunoSEQ multiplex PCR, the TCRdb table keeps only in-frame clones and is missing some. Among some 99,000 clones listed, 95% were seen once. V usage is TRBV6-1 and J usage is TRBJ2-7; 7 bases map to TRBD1. Source material: T cells isolated from PBMCs. The TCR was taken from a human donor in good health. The CDR3 spells CASSEAATGNFYEQYF. The CDR3 DNA is TGTGCCAGCAGTGAAGCAGCGACAGGGAATTTCTACGAGCAGTACTTC.